This T cell receptor beta chain was sequenced during a study of T cells in Graves' hyperthyroidism and ophthalmopathy. Researchers took RNA transcripts and amplified the TCR beta CDR3 regions from them. The HTBI set primed first-round TCR CDR3 RT-PCR. MiXCR was run by TCRdb on the multiplex PCR reads, yielding one entry per CDR3 protein. The profile covers about 560,000 distinct CDR3 sequences, with around a sixth appearing a single time and around 7.8% taken by the ten largest. The patients, who ranged from 18 to 65 in age, presented with newly diagnosed hyperthyroidism lasting under 2 months. In making diagnoses, clinical symptoms, serum thyroxine and TRAb, thyroid ultrasound and orbital computed tomography were all used. In this sample, this clonotype turned up a few times. Germline loops: CDR1 LGHNA, CDR2 YNFKEQ. The ends were cut back, 1 base at V and 5 bases at J, with 11 bases in the middle. This CDR3 region has 14 residues.

Input material: blood. The chain uses TRBV4-2 and TRBJ2-5, with D tentatively TRBD1 or TRBD2 (6 bases each). The TCR comes from a woman between 25 and 40 years old with Graves' hyperthyroidism. DNA for the CDR3: TGTGCCAGCAGCCAAGTCGGGGGCAGGGAGACCCAGTACTTC. It codes for CASSQVGGRETQYF.